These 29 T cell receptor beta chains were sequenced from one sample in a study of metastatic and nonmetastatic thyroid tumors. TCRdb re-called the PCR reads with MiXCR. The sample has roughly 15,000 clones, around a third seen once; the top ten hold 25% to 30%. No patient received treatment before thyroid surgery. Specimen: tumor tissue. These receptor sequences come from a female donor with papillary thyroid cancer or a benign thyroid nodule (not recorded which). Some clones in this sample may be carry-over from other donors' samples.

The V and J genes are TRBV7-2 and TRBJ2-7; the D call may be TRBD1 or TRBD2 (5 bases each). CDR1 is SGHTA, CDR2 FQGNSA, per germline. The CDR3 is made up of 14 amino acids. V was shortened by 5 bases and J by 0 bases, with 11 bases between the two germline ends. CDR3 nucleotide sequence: TGTGCCAGCAGCCCGGGACGTAGCTCCTACGAGCAGTACTTC. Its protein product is CASSPGRSSYEQYF.

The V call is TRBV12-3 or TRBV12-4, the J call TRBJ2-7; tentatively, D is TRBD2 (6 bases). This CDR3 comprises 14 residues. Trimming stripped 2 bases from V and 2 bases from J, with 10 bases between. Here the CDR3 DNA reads TGTGCCAGCAGTTTAAACGGGGAGGCCTACGAGCAGTACTTC. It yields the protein CASSLNGEAYEQYF.

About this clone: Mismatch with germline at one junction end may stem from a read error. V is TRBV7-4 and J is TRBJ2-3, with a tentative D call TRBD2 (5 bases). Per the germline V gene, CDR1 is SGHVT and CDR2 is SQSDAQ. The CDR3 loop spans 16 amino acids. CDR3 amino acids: CVSGLGVSPVTDTQYF. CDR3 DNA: TGTGTCAGCGGCTTAGGAGTATCACCGGTCACAGATACGCAGTATTTT.

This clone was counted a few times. CDR3 sequence: CSARDGGSFYEQYF. CDR3 DNA: TGCAGTGCTAGAGACGGGGGCAGTTTCTACGAGCAGTACTTC. This chain connects TRBV20-1 to TRBJ2-7; D may be TRBD1 or TRBD2 (6 bases each). The length of the CDR3 is 14 residues. Germline loops: CDR1 DFQATT, CDR2 SNEGSKA (reference sequence). The V and J ends lost 0 bases and 3 bases respectively, with 12 bases between them.

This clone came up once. CDR3 nucleotides: TGTGCCAGCAGCCAAAGACAGGGCTACACCTTC. Amino acid sequence: CASSQRQGYTF. This chain uses TRBV3-1 with TRBJ1-2; TRBD1 might be the D (5 bases). The V end lost 2 bases, the J end lost 8 bases, and 6 bases lay between the germline ends. The CDR3 covers 11 residues. In germline, CDR1 is LGHDT, CDR2 YNNKEL (reference sequence).

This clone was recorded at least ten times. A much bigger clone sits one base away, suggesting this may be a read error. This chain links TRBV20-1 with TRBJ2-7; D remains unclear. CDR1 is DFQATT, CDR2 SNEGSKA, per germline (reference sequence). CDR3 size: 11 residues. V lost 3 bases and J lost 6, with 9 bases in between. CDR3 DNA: TGCAGTGCTAGGCTAGGGTCCGAGCAGTACTTC. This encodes CSARLGSEQYF.

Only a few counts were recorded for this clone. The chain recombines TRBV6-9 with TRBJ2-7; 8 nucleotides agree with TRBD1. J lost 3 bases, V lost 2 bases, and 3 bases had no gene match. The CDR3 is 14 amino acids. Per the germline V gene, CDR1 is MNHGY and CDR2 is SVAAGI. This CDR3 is CASSYGQGFYEQYF. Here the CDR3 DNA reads TGTGCCAGCAGTTATGGACAGGGCTTCTACGAGCAGTACTTC.

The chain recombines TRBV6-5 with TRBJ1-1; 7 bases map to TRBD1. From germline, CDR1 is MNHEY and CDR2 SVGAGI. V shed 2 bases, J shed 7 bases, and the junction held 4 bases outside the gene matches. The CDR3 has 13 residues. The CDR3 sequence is CASSYAQGIEAFF. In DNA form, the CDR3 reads TGTGCCAGCAGTTACGCACAGGGGATTGAAGCTTTCTTT.

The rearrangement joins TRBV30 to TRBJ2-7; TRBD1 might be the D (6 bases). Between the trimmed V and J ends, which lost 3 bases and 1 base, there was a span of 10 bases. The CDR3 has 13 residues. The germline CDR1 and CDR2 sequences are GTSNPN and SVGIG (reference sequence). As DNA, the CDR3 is TGTGCCTGGAGCTCCGGACAGTCCTACGAGCAGTACTTC. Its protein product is CAWSSGQSYEQYF.

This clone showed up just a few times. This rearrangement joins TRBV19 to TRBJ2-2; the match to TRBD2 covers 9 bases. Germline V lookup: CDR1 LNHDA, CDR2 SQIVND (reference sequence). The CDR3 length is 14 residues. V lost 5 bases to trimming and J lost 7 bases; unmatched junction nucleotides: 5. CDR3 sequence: CASSWASGDGELFF. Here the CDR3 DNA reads TGTGCCAGTAGTTGGGCTAGCGGGGACGGGGAGCTGTTTTTT. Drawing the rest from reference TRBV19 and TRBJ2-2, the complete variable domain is DGGITQSPKYLFRKEGQNVTLSCEQNLNHDAMYWYRQDPGQGLRLIYYSQIVNDFQKGDIAEGYSVSREKKESFPLTVTSAQKNPTAFYLCASSWASGDGELFFGEGSRLTVL.

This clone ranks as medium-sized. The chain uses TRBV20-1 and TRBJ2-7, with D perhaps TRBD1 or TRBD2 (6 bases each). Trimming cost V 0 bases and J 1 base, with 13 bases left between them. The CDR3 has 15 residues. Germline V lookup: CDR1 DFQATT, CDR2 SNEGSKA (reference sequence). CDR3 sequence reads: CSARDMGGRSYEQYF. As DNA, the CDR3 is TGCAGTGCTAGAGATATGGGGGGCAGATCCTACGAGCAGTACTTC.

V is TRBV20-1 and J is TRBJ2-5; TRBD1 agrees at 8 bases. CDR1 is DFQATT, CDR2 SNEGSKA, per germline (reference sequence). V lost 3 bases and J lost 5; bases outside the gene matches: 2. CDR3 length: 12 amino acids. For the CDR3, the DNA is TGCAGTGCTAGGACAGGGGCTGAGACCCAGTACTTC. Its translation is CSARTGAETQYF.

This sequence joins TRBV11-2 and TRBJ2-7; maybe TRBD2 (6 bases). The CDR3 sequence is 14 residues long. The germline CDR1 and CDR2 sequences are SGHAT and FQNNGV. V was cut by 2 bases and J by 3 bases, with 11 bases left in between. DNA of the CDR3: TGTGCCAGCAGCTTACGACTAGATCGCTACGAGCAGTACTTC. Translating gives CASSLRLDRYEQYF.

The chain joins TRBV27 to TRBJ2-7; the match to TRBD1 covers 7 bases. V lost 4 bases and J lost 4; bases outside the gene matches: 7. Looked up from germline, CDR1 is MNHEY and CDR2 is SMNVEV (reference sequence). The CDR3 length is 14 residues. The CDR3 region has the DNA TGTGCCAGCAGTTCCGGACAGGCCCAGTACGAGCAGTACTTC. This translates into CASSSGQAQYEQYF.

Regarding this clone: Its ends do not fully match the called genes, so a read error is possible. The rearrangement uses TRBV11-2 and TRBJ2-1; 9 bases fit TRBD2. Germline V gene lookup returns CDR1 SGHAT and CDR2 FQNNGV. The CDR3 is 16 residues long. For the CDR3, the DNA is TGTGCCAACAGCCCATCCGATAGCGGGGGAAGAGGTGAGCAGTTCTTC. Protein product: CANSPSDSGGRGEQFF.

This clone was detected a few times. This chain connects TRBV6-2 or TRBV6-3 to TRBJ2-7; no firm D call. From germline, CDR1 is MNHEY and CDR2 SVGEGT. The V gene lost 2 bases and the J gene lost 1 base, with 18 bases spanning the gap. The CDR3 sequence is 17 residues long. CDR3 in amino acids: CASSYGPSGARSYEQYF. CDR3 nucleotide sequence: TGTGCCAGCAGTTACGGTCCTTCAGGCGCAAGGTCCTACGAGCAGTACTTC.

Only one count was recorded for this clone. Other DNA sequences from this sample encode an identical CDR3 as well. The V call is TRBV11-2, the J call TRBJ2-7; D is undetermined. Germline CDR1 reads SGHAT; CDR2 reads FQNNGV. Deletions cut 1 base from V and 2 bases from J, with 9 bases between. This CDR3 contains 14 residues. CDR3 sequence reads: CASSLGSSAYEQYF. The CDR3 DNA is TGTGCCAGCAGCTTAGGCTCCTCCGCCTACGAGCAGTACTTC. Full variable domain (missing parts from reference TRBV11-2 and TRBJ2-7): EAGVAQSPRYKIIEKRQSVAFWCNPISGHATLYWYQQILGQGPKLLIQFQNNGVVDDSQLPKDRFSAERLKGVDSTLKIQPAKLEDSAVYLCASSLGSSAYEQYFGPGTRLTVT.

The DNA for the CDR3 is TGTGCCAGCAGCTTATGGGCACCGGGACATCTCTACGAGCAGTACTTC. Amino acid sequence: CASSLWAPGHLYEQYF. The chain is built from TRBV11-2 and TRBJ2-7; tentative D call: TRBD1 (6 bases). CDR3 length: 16 amino acids. Trimming pared 2 bases from V and 3 bases from J, leaving 17 bases between. Per germline, CDR1 SGHAT and CDR2 FQNNGV.

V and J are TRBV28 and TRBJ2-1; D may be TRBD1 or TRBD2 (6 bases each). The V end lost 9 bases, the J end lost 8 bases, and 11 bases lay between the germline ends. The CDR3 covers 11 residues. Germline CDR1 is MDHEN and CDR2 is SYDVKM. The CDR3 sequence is CASTGGHEQFF. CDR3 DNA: TGTGCCAGTACCGGGGGCCATGAGCAGTTCTTC.

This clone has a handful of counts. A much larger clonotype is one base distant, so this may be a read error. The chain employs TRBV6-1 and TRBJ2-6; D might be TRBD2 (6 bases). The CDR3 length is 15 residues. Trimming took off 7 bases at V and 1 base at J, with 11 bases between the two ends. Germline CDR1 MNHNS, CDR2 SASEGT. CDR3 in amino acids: CASIRGLSGANVLTF. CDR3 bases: TGTGCCAGCATCCGAGGACTATCTGGGGCCAACGTCCTGACTTTC.

The CDR3 DNA follows: TGTGCCAGCAGCGAGACTAGCGGGGGGGGTCCATACAATGAGCAGTTCTTC. Its translation: CASSETSGGGPYNEQFF. The genes are TRBV7-8 and TRBJ2-1; 14 bases are a match to TRBD2. Germline values: CDR1 SGHVS, CDR2 FQNEAQ. Losses at the gene ends were 5 bases for V and 4 bases for J; bases not matched to a gene: 7. This CDR3 is built from 17 residues.

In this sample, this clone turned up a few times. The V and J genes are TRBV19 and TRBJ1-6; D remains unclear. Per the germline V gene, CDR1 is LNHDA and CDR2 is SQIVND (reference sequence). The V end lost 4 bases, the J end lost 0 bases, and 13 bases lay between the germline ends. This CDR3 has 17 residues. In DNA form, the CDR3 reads TGTGCCAGTAGTACCGAAGGGCAGAGCTCCTATAATTCACCCCTCCACTTT. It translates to CASSTEGQSSYNSPLHF.

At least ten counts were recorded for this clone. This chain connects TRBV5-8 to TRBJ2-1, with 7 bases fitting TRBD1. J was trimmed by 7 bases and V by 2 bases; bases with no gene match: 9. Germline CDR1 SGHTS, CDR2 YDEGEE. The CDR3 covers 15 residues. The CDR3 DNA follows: TGTGCCAGCAGCTTTCATTTACAGGGGTTGAATGAGCAGTTCTTC. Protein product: CASSFHLQGLNEQFF.

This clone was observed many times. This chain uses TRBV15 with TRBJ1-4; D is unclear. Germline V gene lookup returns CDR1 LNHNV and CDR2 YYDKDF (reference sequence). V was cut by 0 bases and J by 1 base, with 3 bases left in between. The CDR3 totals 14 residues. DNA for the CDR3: TGTGCCACCAGCAGAGAGGGAACTAATGAAAAACTGTTTTTT. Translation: CATSREGTNEKLFF. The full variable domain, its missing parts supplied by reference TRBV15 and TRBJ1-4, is DAMVIQNPRYQVTQFGKPVTLSCSQTLNHNVMYWYQQKSSQAPKLLFHYYDKDFNNEADTPDNFQSRRPNTSFCFLDIRSPGLGDTAMYLCATSREGTNEKLFFGSGTQLSVL.

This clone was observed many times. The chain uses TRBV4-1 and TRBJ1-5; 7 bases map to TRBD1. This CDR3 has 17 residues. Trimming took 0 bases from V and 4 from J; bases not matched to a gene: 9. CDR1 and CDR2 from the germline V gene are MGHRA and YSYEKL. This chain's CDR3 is CASSQEHGDRGNQPQHF. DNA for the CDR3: TGCGCCAGCAGCCAAGAACACGGGGACAGAGGGAATCAGCCCCAGCATTTT.

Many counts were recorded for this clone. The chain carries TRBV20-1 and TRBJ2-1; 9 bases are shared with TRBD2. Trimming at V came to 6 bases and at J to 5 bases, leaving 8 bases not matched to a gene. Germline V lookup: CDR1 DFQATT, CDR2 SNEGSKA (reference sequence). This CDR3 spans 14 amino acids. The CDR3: CSAQGTSFNNEQFF. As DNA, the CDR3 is TGCAGTGCCCAGGGGACTAGCTTTAACAATGAGCAGTTCTTC.

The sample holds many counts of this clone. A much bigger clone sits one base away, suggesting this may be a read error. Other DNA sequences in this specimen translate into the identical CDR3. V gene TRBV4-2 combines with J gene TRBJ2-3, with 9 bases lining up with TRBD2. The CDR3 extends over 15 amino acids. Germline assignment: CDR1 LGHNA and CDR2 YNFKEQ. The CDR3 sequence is CASSQDAGLADTQYF. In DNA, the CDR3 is TGTGCCAGCAGCCAAGATGCGGGACTAGCAGATACGCAGTACTTT.

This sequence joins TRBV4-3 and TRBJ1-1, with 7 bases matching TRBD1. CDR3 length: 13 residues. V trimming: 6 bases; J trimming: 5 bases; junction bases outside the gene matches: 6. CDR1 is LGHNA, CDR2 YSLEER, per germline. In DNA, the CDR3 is TGCGCCAGCAGACAGGGGAGGGGGACTGAAGCTTTCTTT. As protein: CASRQGRGTEAFF.

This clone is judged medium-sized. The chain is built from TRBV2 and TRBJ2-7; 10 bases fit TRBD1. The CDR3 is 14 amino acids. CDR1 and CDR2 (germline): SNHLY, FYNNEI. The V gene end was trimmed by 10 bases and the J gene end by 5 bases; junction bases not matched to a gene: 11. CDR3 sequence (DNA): TGTGCCACCAAACAGGGGACAGGGGTGAACGAGCAGTACTTC. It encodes CATKQGTGVNEQYF.